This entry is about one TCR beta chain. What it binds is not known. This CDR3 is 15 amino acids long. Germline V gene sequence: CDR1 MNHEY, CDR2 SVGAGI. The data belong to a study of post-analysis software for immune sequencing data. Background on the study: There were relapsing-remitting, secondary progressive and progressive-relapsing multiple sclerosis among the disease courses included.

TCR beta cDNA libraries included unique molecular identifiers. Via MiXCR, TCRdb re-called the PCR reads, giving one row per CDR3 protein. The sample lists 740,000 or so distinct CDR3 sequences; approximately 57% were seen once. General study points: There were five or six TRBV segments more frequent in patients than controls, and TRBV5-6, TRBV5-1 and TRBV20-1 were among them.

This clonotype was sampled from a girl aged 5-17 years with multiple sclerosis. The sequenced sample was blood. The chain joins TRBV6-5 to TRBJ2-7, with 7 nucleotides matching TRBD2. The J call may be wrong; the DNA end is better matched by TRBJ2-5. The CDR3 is CASSYSAGEGETQYF. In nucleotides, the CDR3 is TGTGCCAGCAGTTACTCGGCGGGGGAGGGCGAGACCCAGTACTTC.